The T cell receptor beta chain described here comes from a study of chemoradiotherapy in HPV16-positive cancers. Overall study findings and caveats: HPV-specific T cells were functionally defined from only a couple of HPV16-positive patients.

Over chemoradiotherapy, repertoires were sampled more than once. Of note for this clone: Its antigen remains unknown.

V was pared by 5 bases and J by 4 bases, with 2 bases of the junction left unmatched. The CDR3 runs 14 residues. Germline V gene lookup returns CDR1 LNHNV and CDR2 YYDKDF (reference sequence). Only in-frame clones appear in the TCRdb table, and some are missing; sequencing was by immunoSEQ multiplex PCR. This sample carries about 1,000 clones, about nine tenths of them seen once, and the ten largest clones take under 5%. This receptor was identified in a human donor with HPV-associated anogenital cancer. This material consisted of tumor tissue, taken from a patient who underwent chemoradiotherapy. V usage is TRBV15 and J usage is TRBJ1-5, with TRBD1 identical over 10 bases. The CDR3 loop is CATSWGQGNQPQHF. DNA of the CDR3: TGTGCCACCAGCTGGGGACAGGGGAATCAGCCCCAGCATTTT.